This entry is about one T cell receptor (beta chain). In the original workflow: Amplification with reference gene primers provided the estimates of nucleated cell counts. Here immunoSEQ multiplex PCR was the method, and the copy in TCRdb shows in-frame clones only, minus some. That table supplies the V and J calls and clone size; D and trimming were determined from the DNA. Of approximately 97,000 clones listed, 85% to 90% were seen once; the top ten hold roughly 2.1%. These data come from a study of blood T cell repertoires in COVID-19. The wider study: T cells, B-cell-depleted T cells, or PBMCs provided the cDNA or gDNA that served as material.

Followed over time, Seattle patients had been enrolled while infection was active. The CDR3 has 11 amino acids. CDR1 and CDR2 from the germline V gene are SQVTM and ANQGSEA. Trimming stripped 4 bases from V and 2 bases from J, with 6 bases between. This TCR came from a man aged 45-65 years with COVID-19, enrolled during active disease. This sequence joins TRBV29-1 and TRBJ2-7; no firm D call. Material for sequencing was peripheral blood. The CDR3: CSVVTAYEQYF. The DNA of the CDR3 is TGCAGCGTTGTCACTGCCTACGAGCAGTACTTC.